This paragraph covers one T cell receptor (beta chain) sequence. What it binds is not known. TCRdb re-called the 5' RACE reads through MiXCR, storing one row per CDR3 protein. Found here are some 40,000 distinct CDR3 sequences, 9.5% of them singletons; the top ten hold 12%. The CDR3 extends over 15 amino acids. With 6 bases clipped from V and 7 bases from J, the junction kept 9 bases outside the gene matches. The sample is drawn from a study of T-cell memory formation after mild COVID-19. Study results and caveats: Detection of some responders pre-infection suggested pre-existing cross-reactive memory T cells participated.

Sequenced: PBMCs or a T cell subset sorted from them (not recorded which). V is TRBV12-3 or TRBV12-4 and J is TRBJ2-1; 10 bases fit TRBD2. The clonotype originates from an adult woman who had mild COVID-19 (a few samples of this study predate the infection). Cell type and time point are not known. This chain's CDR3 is CASRLTLAGQNEQFF. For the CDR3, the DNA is TGTGCCAGCAGGCTCACACTAGCGGGGCAAAATGAGCAGTTCTTC.